This T cell receptor (beta chain) was sequenced in a study of blood T cells in healthy people across ages. General study results and limits: There was a strong correlation between TCR beta diversity and naive T cell percentage. While age rose, TCR beta diversity per million T cells dropped in a roughly linear way.

Total RNA extracted from each sample amounted to at least 5 micrograms. The second PCR ran about 6 to 12 cycles with a sample-barcoded 5' primer and J-beta primers. Every single cDNA molecule received a tag from a template-switch adaptor with 12 random nucleotides. TCRdb reprocessed the 5' RACE reads with MiXCR, giving one entry per CDR3 protein. The sample contains hundreds of thousands of distinct CDR3 sequences, roughly 64% of which appear only once. This clonotype was recorded a few times. Its antigen remains unknown. The CDR3 has 16 amino acids. Germline V CDR1 and CDR2: SQVTM, ANQGSEA. Trimming stripped 4 bases from V and 2 bases from J, with 18 bases between.

This chain connects TRBV29-1 to TRBJ1-5; the D gene is possibly TRBD1 (5 bases). Sequenced: blood. The source is a man aged 25-40 years in good health. In nucleotides, the CDR3 is TGCAGCGTTGGGGTCGCAGGGTCTGGGGGCAATCAGCCCCAGCATTTT. This encodes CSVGVAGSGGNQPQHF.